Here is one TCR beta chain with its context. Just one base apart from a much larger clone, this may be a read error. CDR1 is MNHEY, CDR2 SVGAGI, per germline. This CDR3 has 14 amino acids. The data belong to a study of tumor and adjacent non-tumor tissue in lung cancer. No cell sorting was done before RNA was extracted from the tissue. More than 3 cm separated this lung sample from the edge of the tumor. TCRbeta libraries were built with three rounds of nested PCR, modified from ARM-PCR. TCRdb reanalysed the multiplex PCR reads using MiXCR and keeps one entry per CDR3 protein. The sample records 77,000 or so distinct CDR3 sequences, over 65% being singletons.

The sequencing sample was made of distant non-tumor lung tissue. This receptor was obtained from a man aged 70 or older with non-small cell lung cancer. The chain links TRBV6-5 to TRBJ2-1, with 13 nucleotides matching TRBD2. For the CDR3, the DNA is TGTGTCAGCAGTTACATCTGGACTAGCGGGAGTATGTTCTTC. Protein product: CVSSYIWTSGSMFF.